These 27 T cell receptor beta chains came from one sample sequenced in a study of cytomegalovirus exposure and HLA in healthy donors. It was with 60 Vbeta and 13 Jbeta primers that the PCR ran. Data came from immunoSEQ multiplex PCR; TCRdb stores just in-frame clones and leaves some out. The sample has 180,000 or so clones, 82% seen once. The sample taken for sequencing was PBMCs. These receptor sequences come from a boy between 2 and 15 years old in good health and CMV-seronegative.

The chain combines TRBV6-1 with TRBJ1-6; D not resolved. Looked up from germline, CDR1 is MNHNS and CDR2 is SASEGT. This CDR3 comprises 15 residues. Trimming shortened V by 0 bases and J by 6 bases, and 9 bases separated the two germline ends. CDR3 DNA sequence: TGTGCCAGCAGTGAAGCTGCAGGTTTTAATTCACCCCTCCACTTT. Encoded protein: CASSEAAGFNSPLHF.

The V gene is TRBV29-1, the J gene TRBJ2-5, with a possible D match to TRBD2 (5 bases). The ends were cut back, 5 bases at V and 4 bases at J, with 11 bases in the middle. The V gene's germline CDR1 is SQVTM and CDR2 ANQGSEA. This CDR3 spans 12 amino acids. The DNA for the CDR3 is TGCAGCGTTACTGACGGAGGAGAGACCCAGTACTTC. This encodes CSVTDGGETQYF.

This chain connects TRBV19 to TRBJ2-7; D is unclear. Germline CDR1 LNHDA, CDR2 SQIVND (reference sequence). V was shortened by 5 bases and J by 1 base, with 12 bases between the two germline ends. The CDR3 has 14 amino acids. The CDR3, as DNA: TGTGCCAGTAGTCCCACGCTGACATCCTACGAGCAGTACTTC. Translated, it gives CASSPTLTSYEQYF.

This clone was counted a single time. The chain has TRBV7-2 and TRBJ1-1, with unresolved D. The CDR3 runs to 17 residues. The germline V and J ends were trimmed by 1 base and 0 bases, with 15 bases remaining between them. Germline V gene lookup returns CDR1 SGHTA and CDR2 FQGNSA. The CDR3 region is CASSLGALKRLNTEAFF. DNA for the CDR3: TGTGCCAGCAGCTTAGGGGCCCTCAAACGCCTGAACACTGAAGCTTTCTTT. Variable domain in full (rest from reference TRBV7-2 and TRBJ1-1): GAGVSQSPSNKVTEKGKDVELRCDPISGHTALYWYRQSLGQGLEFLIYFQGNSAPDKSGLPSDRFSAERTGGSVSTLTIQRTQQEDSAVYLCASSLGALKRLNTEAFFGQGTRLTVV.

This clone has a single count. This sequence joins TRBV5-4 and TRBJ1-4, with D perhaps TRBD1 (6 bases). The length of the CDR3 is 14 residues. The germline V gene encodes CDR1 SGHNT and CDR2 YYREEE (reference sequence). V was cut by 3 bases and J by 4 bases, with 10 bases left in between. CDR3 amino acids: CASSSGQLNEKLFF. The DNA of the CDR3 is TGTGCCAGCAGCTCAGGACAGCTTAATGAAAAACTGTTTTTT.

In its sample, this clone was seen a few times. The V gene is TRBV10-3, the J gene TRBJ2-2; D may be TRBD2 (6 bases). This CDR3 comprises 14 residues. V was pared by 11 bases and J by 3 bases, with 16 bases between. Germline V CDR1 and CDR2: ENHRY, SYGVKD. The CDR3 DNA reads TGTGCCTCTCAAACTAGCTCCTACACCGGGGAGCTGTTTTTT. Translated, it gives CASQTSSYTGELFF.

There are a few counts of this clone. The chain uses TRBV5-4 and TRBJ1-1, with 10 bases lining up with TRBD1. Germline lookup yields CDR1 SGHNT and CDR2 YYREEE (reference sequence). CDR3 length: 15 amino acids. The V and J ends lost 4 bases and 1 base, in that order; junction bases with no gene match: 4. Written as DNA, the CDR3 is TGTGCCAGCAGCCACAGGACAGGGGGGAACACTGAAGCTTTCTTT. Protein sequence: CASSHRTGGNTEAFF.

The V gene is TRBV19, the J gene TRBJ2-3, with 9 bases that match TRBD2. CDR3 size: 14 residues. Germline assignment: CDR1 LNHDA and CDR2 SQIVND (reference sequence). V was pared by 8 bases and J by 5 bases, with 8 bases of the junction left unmatched. This CDR3 reads CASARGGRVDTQYF. The CDR3 nucleotides are TGTGCCAGTGCGCGCGGCGGGAGGGTAGATACGCAGTATTTT.

J is TRBJ2-3 and V is TRBV7-2; no definite D call. The V end lost 5 bases, the J end lost 0 bases, and 6 bases lay between the germline ends. Germline CDR1 is SGHTA and CDR2 is FQGNSA. This CDR3 spans 13 amino acids. CDR3 in DNA: TGTGCCAGCAGCCGGGTTAGCACAGATACGCAGTATTTT. Its translation is CASSRVSTDTQYF. The entire variable domain, with the rest obtained from reference TRBV7-2 and TRBJ2-3, is as follows: GAGVSQSPSNKVTEKGKDVELRCDPISGHTALYWYRQSLGQGLEFLIYFQGNSAPDKSGLPSDRFSAERTGGSVSTLTIQRTQQEDSAVYLCASSRVSTDTQYFGPGTRLTVL.

The rearrangement uses TRBV7-9 and TRBJ1-1; possibly TRBD1 for D (5 bases). Germline CDR1 is SEHNR and CDR2 is FQNEAQ (reference sequence). There are 15 residues in the CDR3. V shed 1 base and J shed 0 bases, with 9 bases lying between them. This CDR3 is CASSLVGQLNTEAFF. The CDR3 nucleotides are TGTGCCAGCAGCTTAGTGGGGCAGTTGAACACTGAAGCTTTCTTT.

The rearrangement links TRBV2 to TRBJ2-3; D gene unclear. Germline values: CDR1 SNHLY, CDR2 FYNNEI. CDR3 length equals 11 residues. V shed 5 bases and J shed 3 bases, with 3 bases lying between them. The CDR3 sequence: CASSYTDTQYF. The CDR3 DNA is TGTGCCAGCAGTTATACAGATACGCAGTATTTT.

CDR3 loop: CASSSPRSGGPSTDTQYF. In nucleotides, the CDR3 is TGCGCCAGCAGCTCCCCTCGGAGCGGGGGCCCTAGCACAGATACGCAGTATTTT. The rearrangement uses TRBV5-1 and TRBJ2-3, with 8 bases identical to TRBD2. The J segment lost 0 bases and the V segment lost 3 bases, leaving 12 bases of the junction unmatched. Germline V gene lookup returns CDR1 SGHRS and CDR2 YFSETQ. The CDR3 consists of 18 residues.

The V and J genes are TRBV5-1 and TRBJ1-2; TRBD1 is a possible D gene (6 bases). CDR1 and CDR2 from the germline V gene are SGHRS and YFSETQ. The CDR3 has 17 residues. Trimming took 3 bases from V and 8 from J, leaving 26 bases between them. In nucleotides, the CDR3 is TGCGCCAGCAGCTCCGACAGGAACGGGCTGTGGGTTCACGGCTACACCTTC. Its translation is CASSSDRNGLWVHGYTF.

CDR3 protein: CASSPSRQGRGTDTQYF. CDR3 DNA: TGCGCCAGCAGCCCTTCAAGACAGGGCAGGGGCACAGATACGCAGTATTTT. The J gene is TRBJ2-3, the V gene TRBV5-1; 7 bases map to TRBD1. The V gene's germline CDR1 is SGHRS and CDR2 YFSETQ. The CDR3 loop spans 17 amino acids. Trimming took 4 bases from V and 1 from J; bases not matched to a gene: 12. Supplemented by reference TRBV5-1 and TRBJ2-3, the full variable domain reads KAGVTQTPRYLIKTRGQQVTLSCSPISGHRSVSWYQQTPGQGLQFLFEYFSETQRNKGNFPGRFSGRQFSNSRSEMNVSTLELGDSALYLCASSPSRQGRGTDTQYFGPGTRLTVL.

This chain links TRBV6-1 with TRBJ2-7; the match to TRBD1 covers 8 bases. The V segment lost 4 bases and the J segment 6 bases; nucleotides outside the gene matches: 14. The germline V gene has CDR1 MNHNS and CDR2 SASEGT. This CDR3 contains 16 residues. The CDR3 DNA follows: TGTGCCAGCAGTGCGAAATTGGGACAGGTCAAGAGCGAGCAGTACTTC. Encoded protein: CASSAKLGQVKSEQYF.

The genes are TRBV7-8 and TRBJ2-2, with a tentative D call TRBD1 (6 bases). CDR1 is SGHVS and CDR2 is FQNEAQ in the germline V gene. Trimming cost V 5 bases and J 0 bases, with 19 bases left between them. The CDR3 length is 18 residues. The CDR3 DNA is TGTGCCAGCAGCCCTATTCGAATGGGGACACCGAACACCGGGGAGCTGTTTTTT. Its translation: CASSPIRMGTPNTGELFF.

The chain combines TRBV29-1 with TRBJ2-4; D might be TRBD1 (7 bases). In germline, CDR1 is SQVTM, CDR2 ANQGSEA. The CDR3 sequence is 12 residues long. Deletions cut 6 bases from V and 9 bases from J, with 15 bases between. This CDR3 reads CSVPGGLGIQYF. Here the CDR3 DNA reads TGCAGCGTCCCAGGGGGGCTCGGCATTCAGTACTTC.

The CDR3, as DNA: TGTGCCAGTAGGTCGGGTTACAATGAGCAGTTCTTC. Translating gives CASRSGYNEQFF. J is TRBJ2-1 and V is TRBV19; D gene unclear. Trimming left V 6 bases short and J 4 bases short, with 7 bases between. The CDR3 consists of 12 residues. Germline lookup yields CDR1 LNHDA and CDR2 SQIVND (reference sequence).

The chain recombines TRBV7-9 with TRBJ1-5; D possibly corresponds to TRBD1 (6 bases). CDR3 length equals 15 residues. V shed 5 bases and J shed 5 bases, with 16 bases lying between them. Germline V gene data show CDR1 as SEHNR and CDR2 as FQNEAQ (reference sequence). This CDR3 is CASSPLRQDHQPQHF. The CDR3 DNA reads TGTGCCAGCAGCCCACTACGACAGGACCATCAGCCCCAGCATTTT.

The V gene is TRBV21-1, the J gene TRBJ2-2; TRBD2, as called in the table, went unchecked against the DNA. TRBV21-1 corresponds to a pseudogene. There are 15 residues in the CDR3. In DNA, the CDR3 is TGTGCCAGCAGCAAAGTTTCTTGGGGGGGCGGGGAGCTGTTTTTT. It yields the protein CASSKVSWGGGELFF.

This clone was counted between two and nine times. The chain links TRBV5-1 to TRBJ1-1; a possible D gene is TRBD1 (5 bases). In germline, CDR1 is SGHRS, CDR2 YFSETQ. Between the trimmed V and J ends, which lost 4 bases and 5 bases, there was a span of 15 bases. The CDR3 length is 14 residues. The CDR3 protein is CASSQWGRETEAFF. CDR3 coding DNA: TGCGCCAGCAGCCAGTGGGGGAGGGAGACTGAAGCTTTCTTT. Drawing the rest from reference TRBV5-1 and TRBJ1-1, the complete variable domain is KAGVTQTPRYLIKTRGQQVTLSCSPISGHRSVSWYQQTPGQGLQFLFEYFSETQRNKGNFPGRFSGRQFSNSRSEMNVSTLELGDSALYLCASSQWGRETEAFFGQGTRLTVV.

The V gene is TRBV7-3, the J gene TRBJ2-1; TRBD2 agrees at 7 bases. Germline trimming cut 5 bases from V and 4 bases from J; bases unmatched to any gene: 14. This CDR3 has 17 residues. Germline values: CDR1 SGHTA, CDR2 FQGTGA. The CDR3 spells CASSPVAGAGGYNEQFF. CDR3 sequence (DNA): TGTGCCAGCAGCCCCGTCGCGGGCGCCGGGGGGTACAATGAGCAGTTCTTC. Drawing the rest from reference TRBV7-3 and TRBJ2-1, the complete variable domain is GAGVSQTPSNKVTEKGKYVELRCDPISGHTALYWYRQSLGQGPEFLIYFQGTGAADDSGLPNDRFFAVRPEGSVSTLKIQRTERGDSAVYLCASSPVAGAGGYNEQFFGPGTRLTVL.

The rearrangement links TRBV5-1 to TRBJ2-5; TRBD1 is a possible D gene (5 bases). CDR1 is SGHRS, CDR2 YFSETQ, per germline. Trimming removed 4 bases at V and 5 bases at J, with 18 bases between. The CDR3 contains 15 residues. The CDR3 spells CASSRVTGVRETQYF. CDR3 in DNA: TGCGCCAGCAGCAGAGTAACAGGAGTCCGGGAGACCCAGTACTTC.

Comment on this clone: The final CDR3 position lacks the conserved phenylalanine or tryptophan, pointing to a likely read error. Because the CDR3's place on the DNA is in doubt, the DNA is left out and the CDR3 is given as listed by TCRdb. This chain links TRBV12-5 with TRBJ1-2; TRBD1, the table's D call, was not compared with the DNA. Germline V gives CDR1 LGHNT, CDR2 FRNRAP. The CDR3 has 10 amino acids, counting both end residues. CDR3 sequence: CASGRGRGGL.

The chain uses TRBV30 and TRBJ2-7; no reliable D call. The CDR3 is 11 residues long. Germline lookup yields CDR1 GTSNPN and CDR2 SVGIG (reference sequence). The germline V and J ends were trimmed by 0 bases and 3 bases, with 3 bases remaining between them. DNA for the CDR3: TGTGCCTGGAGTGTGAGCTACGAGCAGTACTTC. Translation gives CAWSVSYEQYF.

V gene TRBV7-9 combines with J gene TRBJ1-1; possible D gene TRBD1, 5 bases. The CDR3 is made up of 14 amino acids. The V and J ends lost 1 base and 6 bases respectively, with 12 bases between them. Germline V gene data show CDR1 as SEHNR and CDR2 as FQNEAQ (reference sequence). The chain's CDR3 is CASSLGSGRPEAFF. The CDR3 DNA reads as TGTGCCAGCAGCTTAGGATCAGGGAGGCCTGAAGCTTTCTTT.

This chain joins TRBV5-4 and TRBJ2-5, with TRBD2 matching over 9 bases. CDR3 size: 15 residues. Germline CDR1 SGHNT, CDR2 YYREEE (reference sequence). V dropped 3 bases and J dropped 5; count of bases not matched to a gene: 8. CDR3 DNA sequence: TGTGCCAGCAGCTCTCGCAGCGGGGGGTCGGAGACCCAGTACTTC. This codes for CASSSRSGGSETQYF.